The 17 T cell receptor beta chains below come from one sample, sequenced in a study of blood T cell repertoires in COVID-19. Using immunoSEQ multiplex PCR, the repertoire was profiled, and TCRdb retains in-frame clones only, with some absent. The sample shows about 270,000 clones, around 90% of them seen only once. The sequenced sample was PBMCs or T cells enriched from blood (not recorded which). These receptors all come from a man in his forties who had been exposed to COVID-19.

The chain couples TRBV3-1 (or the pseudogene TRBV3-2) to TRBJ2-1; TRBD2 matches at 12 bases. CDR3 length equals 17 residues. J lost 7 bases, V lost 2 bases, and 9 bases had no gene match. The germline V gene has CDR1 LGHDT and CDR2 YNNKEL (reference sequence). CDR3 amino acids: CASSQSTGLAGINEQFF. As DNA, the CDR3 is TGTGCCAGCAGCCAAAGCACCGGACTAGCGGGGATTAATGAGCAGTTCTTC.

The V call is TRBV5-1, the J call TRBJ1-1, with a tentative D call TRBD1 (5 bases). V shed 0 bases and J shed 1 base, with 7 bases lying between them. The germline CDR1 and CDR2 sequences are SGHRS and YFSETQ. The CDR3 consists of 14 residues. CDR3 region: CASSLDRRNTEAFF. CDR3 sequence (DNA): TGCGCCAGCAGCTTGGACAGGAGGAACACTGAAGCTTTCTTT. Full variable domain (rest looked up from reference TRBV5-1 and TRBJ1-1): KAGVTQTPRYLIKTRGQQVTLSCSPISGHRSVSWYQQTPGQGLQFLFEYFSETQRNKGNFPGRFSGRQFSNSRSEMNVSTLELGDSALYLCASSLDRRNTEAFFGQGTRLTVV.

J is TRBJ1-4 and V is TRBV14; 10 bases fit TRBD1. Germline V gene sequence: CDR1 SGHDN, CDR2 FVKESK. V lost 4 bases and J lost 2; bases outside the gene matches: 4. This CDR3 spans 16 amino acids. The CDR3 nucleotides read TGTGCCAGCAGCCGAGACAGGGGGCAGACTAATGAAAAACTGTTTTTT. It specifies CASSRDRGQTNEKLFF.

The chain joins TRBV28 to TRBJ1-2; no clear D. This CDR3 comprises 12 residues. Trimming removed 5 bases from V and 8 bases from J, with 12 bases in between. Germline V lookup: CDR1 MDHEN, CDR2 SYDVKM. Written as DNA, the CDR3 is TGTGCCAGCAGTCCCCTCGGTGAGGGCTACACCTTC. Its translation: CASSPLGEGYTF.

The chain has TRBV28 and TRBJ2-7; TRBD2 agrees at 9 bases. This CDR3 has 14 residues. The V and J ends lost 7 bases and 1 base, in that order; junction bases with no gene match: 5. Germline V CDR1 and CDR2: MDHEN, SYDVKM. The CDR3 bases are TGTGCCAGCAAACCGCTAGCGGGATCCTACGAGCAGTACTTC. Translated, it gives CASKPLAGSYEQYF.

The chain uses TRBV7-9 and TRBJ2-5; TRBD1 matches at 9 bases. Trimming took 5 bases from V and 5 from J; bases not matched to a gene: 15. Looked up from germline, CDR1 is SEHNR and CDR2 is FQNEAQ (reference sequence). The CDR3 has 17 residues. In DNA form, the CDR3 reads TGTGCCAGCAGCGCAGAGATACGACAGGGGGATAGGGAGACCCAGTACTTC. Protein sequence: CASSAEIRQGDRETQYF.

The rearrangement uses TRBV30 and TRBJ1-2, with TRBD1 matching 7 bases. The length of the CDR3 is 15 residues. Germline V CDR1 and CDR2: GTSNPN, SVGIG (reference sequence). Trimming removed 0 bases from V and 5 bases from J; junction bases left unmatched: 9. CDR3 sequence reads: CAWSVVAEGAYGYTF. The CDR3 bases are TGTGCCTGGAGTGTGGTTGCGGAGGGGGCTTATGGCTACACCTTC.

The CDR3 bases are TGCAGCGCCGACCCCGGACTAGCAACAGATACGCAGTATTTT. Amino acids: CSADPGLATDTQYF. This sequence joins TRBV29-1 and TRBJ2-3; 8 bases match TRBD2. V shed 7 bases and J 3 bases; nucleotides not matched to a gene: 9. This CDR3 has 14 amino acids. Germline loops: CDR1 SQVTM, CDR2 ANQGSEA.

The genes are TRBV7-8 and TRBJ1-6; D gene unclear. CDR3 size: 17 residues. V dropped 1 base and J dropped 10 bases, with 20 bases sitting between them. Germline-derived CDR1 and CDR2 are SGHVS and FQNEAQ. The CDR3 spells CASSLDRIGQNVSPLHF. CDR3 nucleotide sequence: TGTGCCAGCAGCTTAGATCGGATTGGGCAGAACGTATCACCCCTCCACTTT.

The chain is built from TRBV5-4 and TRBJ2-2, with D tentatively TRBD1 (5 bases). The CDR3 contains 14 residues. Per the germline V gene, CDR1 is SGHNT and CDR2 is YYREEE (reference sequence). V lost 1 base to trimming and J lost 2 bases, with 6 bases between them. CDR3 sequence (DNA): TGTGCCAGCAGCTTGAGGGGTAACACCGGGGAGCTGTTTTTT. Amino acids: CASSLRGNTGELFF.

This chain connects TRBV27 to TRBJ1-1; TRBD1 agrees at 12 bases. The CDR3 runs 15 residues. Looked up from germline, CDR1 is MNHEY and CDR2 is SMNVEV (reference sequence). V shed 7 bases and J 9 bases; nucleotides not matched to a gene: 12. In DNA, the CDR3 is TGTGCCAGCATATTTGGGACAGGGGGCCTGTTGAAAGCTTTCTTT. Its translation: CASIFGTGGLLKAFF.

This clone has just one count. This rearrangement joins TRBV7-9 to TRBJ1-5; no definite D call. Trimming removed 3 bases from V and 5 bases from J, with 11 bases in between. Germline loops: CDR1 SEHNR, CDR2 FQNEAQ (reference sequence). The CDR3 spans 14 residues. The CDR3 region is CASSLPGYDQPQHF. The CDR3 DNA reads as TGTGCCAGCAGCTTGCCGGGATATGATCAGCCCCAGCATTTT.

The chain employs TRBV5-6 and TRBJ2-7; perhaps TRBD1 as D (6 bases). This CDR3 contains 13 residues. The V end was cut by 0 bases, the J end by 2 bases, with 6 bases between. CDR1 and CDR2 from the germline V gene are SGHDT and YYEEEE. The CDR3 reads CASSLDRAYEQYF. In DNA, the CDR3 is TGTGCCAGCAGCTTGGACAGGGCCTACGAGCAGTACTTC. The full variable domain, in which reference TRBV5-6 and TRBJ2-7 provide the parts outside the CDR3, is DAGVTQSPTHLIKTRGQQVTLRCSPKSGHDTVSWYQQALGQGPQFIFQYYEEEERQRGNFPDRFSGHQFPNYSSELNVNALLLGDSALYLCASSLDRAYEQYFGPGTRLTVT.

The chain has TRBV6-2 or TRBV6-3 and TRBJ2-1; D ambiguous. V dropped 5 bases and J dropped 0 bases, with 14 bases sitting between them. Per the germline V gene, CDR1 is MNHEY and CDR2 is SVGEGT. The CDR3 length is 16 residues. CDR3 amino acids: CASSRRLVSSYNEQFF. CDR3 nucleotides: TGTGCCAGCAGTCGAAGACTCGTGAGCTCCTACAATGAGCAGTTCTTC.

V is TRBV19 and J is TRBJ1-1; tentative D call: TRBD1 (5 bases). The V gene's germline CDR1 is LNHDA and CDR2 SQIVND (reference sequence). The V end lost 3 bases, the J end lost 4 bases, and 12 bases lay between the germline ends. The CDR3 sequence is 14 residues long. CDR3 nucleotides: TGTGCCAGTAGTATGGGGCACGCGGCCACTGAAGCTTTCTTT. It encodes CASSMGHAATEAFF.

V and J are TRBV2 and TRBJ2-7, with no clear D. V lost 3 bases to trimming and J lost 3 bases, with 9 bases between them. Per germline, CDR1 SNHLY and CDR2 FYNNEI. The CDR3 runs to 13 residues. DNA for the CDR3: TGTGCCAGCAGTGATGTATCGGTCTACGAGCAGTACTTC. It yields the protein CASSDVSVYEQYF.

This clone was observed a handful of times. The chain employs TRBV5-8 and TRBJ1-2; 12 nucleotides align to TRBD1. The trim removed 4 bases at V and 4 bases at J, leaving 11 bases unmatched. CDR3 length: 17 amino acids. Germline values: CDR1 SGHTS, CDR2 YDEGEE. The DNA of the CDR3 is TGTGCCAGCAGCCCCGGGACAGGGGGCGCGAGAGGCTATGGCTACACCTTC. Translating gives CASSPGTGGARGYGYTF.